The 25 T cell receptor beta chains in this list originate from one sample, sequenced in a study of T cell repertoires in aging, cancer and after chemotherapy. TRB rearrangements spanning V, D and J were amplified using mixed TRB-A/B primers. TCRdb called the multiplex PCR reads again in MiXCR, with one record for every CDR3 protein. The data contain approximately 10,000 distinct CDR3 sequences, more than 35% of them singletons. The template was genomic DNA from peripheral blood, not RNA. The sequenced sample was blood. The origin of the receptors is a human donor in good health.

There are a few counts of this clonotype. The chain recombines TRBV20-1 with TRBJ2-1; D perhaps matches TRBD2 (6 bases). From germline, CDR1 is DFQATT and CDR2 SNEGSKA (reference sequence). Trimming took 4 bases from V and 6 from J, leaving 19 bases between them. The CDR3 consists of 15 residues. CDR3 in amino acids: CSAKPGLRGGNEQFF. CDR3 DNA sequence: TGCAGTGCTAAACCGGGACTCCGAGGAGGCAATGAGCAGTTCTTC.

This clonotype has only one observation. This chain joins TRBV7-2 and TRBJ2-6, with D unresolved. This CDR3 spans 15 amino acids. CDR1 is SGHTA, CDR2 FQGNSA, per germline. The ends were cut back, 5 bases at V and 0 bases at J, with 8 bases in the middle. CDR3 DNA: TGTGCCAGCAGCCACCCCACCTCTGGGGCCAACGTCCTGACTTTC. This sequence encodes CASSHPTSGANVLTF.

The J gene is TRBJ1-1, the V gene TRBV2; possible D gene TRBD1, 6 bases. The CDR3 runs 14 residues. The germline V gene has CDR1 SNHLY and CDR2 FYNNEI. V shed 6 bases and J shed 8 bases, with 19 bases lying between them. Written as DNA, the CDR3 is TGTGCCAGCAGGCGGGACACCCTGAACAGGGAAGCTTTCTTT. Translating gives CASRRDTLNREAFF.

V usage is TRBV29-1 and J usage is TRBJ2-3; D gene uncertain. Germline V gives CDR1 SQVTM, CDR2 ANQGSEA. This CDR3 is 13 amino acids long. The V gene lost 4 bases and the J gene lost 2 bases, with 10 bases spanning the gap. CDR3 amino acids: CSVAVPPTDTQYF. The CDR3 nucleotides are TGCAGCGTTGCGGTCCCCCCCACAGATACGCAGTATTTT.

This CDR3 reads CASSLAGRDTQYF. The CDR3, as DNA: TGTGCCAGCAGCTTAGCGGGTAGAGATACGCAGTATTTT. The rearrangement uses TRBV7-2 and TRBJ2-3; no clear D. The germline V gene encodes CDR1 SGHTA and CDR2 FQGNSA. CDR3 length equals 13 residues. V was pared by 0 bases and J by 5 bases, with 6 bases between.

The chain is built from TRBV7-9 and TRBJ1-4; D call uncertain. Trimming pared 4 bases from V and 1 base from J, leaving 13 bases between. CDR1 and CDR2 from the germline V gene are SEHNR and FQNEAQ (reference sequence). There are 16 residues in the CDR3. In nucleotides, the CDR3 is TGTGCCAGCAGCTCCCGGCCCCGGGGAACTAATGAAAAACTGTTTTTT. It specifies CASSSRPRGTNEKLFF.

In this sample, this clonotype turned up a few times. The chain is built from TRBV20-1 and TRBJ1-3; D gene ambiguous. This CDR3 region has 12 residues. With 3 bases removed from V and 7 bases from J, the gap between germline ends came to 10 bases. The germline V gene encodes CDR1 DFQATT and CDR2 SNEGSKA (reference sequence). CDR3 DNA sequence: TGCAGTGCTAGCCCTCAAAGGAACACCATATATTTT. This codes for CSASPQRNTIYF.

This clonotype has more than one count but fewer than ten. V and J are TRBV7-2 and TRBJ2-7, with D unresolved. V shed 2 bases and J shed 5 bases, with 7 bases lying between them. The CDR3 sequence is 12 residues long. Germline CDR1 reads SGHTA; CDR2 reads FQGNSA. CDR3 in amino acids: CASSLLVDEQYF. The CDR3 DNA is TGTGCCAGCAGCTTATTGGTAGACGAGCAGTACTTC. Full variable domain (remainder filled in from reference TRBV7-2 and TRBJ2-7): GAGVSQSPSNKVTEKGKDVELRCDPISGHTALYWYRQSLGQGLEFLIYFQGNSAPDKSGLPSDRFSAERTGGSVSTLTIQRTQQEDSAVYLCASSLLVDEQYFGPGTRLTVT.

V is TRBV7-9 and J is TRBJ1-1, with D hard to call. The V end lost 1 base, the J end lost 5 bases, and 5 bases lay between the germline ends. The CDR3 has 12 residues. Germline values: CDR1 SEHNR, CDR2 FQNEAQ (reference sequence). CDR3 in amino acids: CASSLGVTEAFF. DNA of the CDR3: TGTGCCAGCAGCTTAGGGGTTACTGAAGCTTTCTTT.

The chain recombines TRBV6-6 with TRBJ1-5; TRBD1 matches at 7 bases. Looked up from germline, CDR1 is MNHNY and CDR2 is SVGAGI (reference sequence). Losses at the gene ends were 11 bases for V and 3 bases for J; bases not matched to a gene: 4. The CDR3 loop spans 12 amino acids. This CDR3 reads CAGGQINQPQHF. The CDR3 DNA reads as TGTGCCGGGGGACAGATCAATCAGCCCCAGCATTTT.

The CDR3 coding sequence is TGTGCCAGTAGTATCATAGCGGGAGGGCCGGTAGAGACCCAGTACTTC. Translated: CASSIIAGGPVETQYF. The V and J genes are TRBV19 and TRBJ2-5; 11 bases are shared with TRBD2. Germline V gives CDR1 LNHDA, CDR2 SQIVND (reference sequence). This CDR3 comprises 16 residues. Trimming took 3 bases from V and 4 from J; bases not matched to a gene: 7.

This sequence joins TRBV28 and TRBJ2-7; no reliable D call. The CDR3 spans 14 residues. The germline V gene encodes CDR1 MDHEN and CDR2 SYDVKM. Between the trimmed V and J ends, which lost 3 bases and 2 bases, there was a span of 11 bases. The CDR3 protein is CASSFLGPTYEQYF. The CDR3 bases are TGTGCCAGCAGTTTCCTCGGCCCGACCTACGAGCAGTACTTC.

A word on this clonotype: Mismatch with germline at one junction end may stem from a read error. The J gene is TRBJ2-2, the V gene TRBV10-2; D may be TRBD1 or TRBD2 (5 bases each). There are 14 residues in the CDR3. CDR1 WSHSY and CDR2 SAAADI come from the germline V gene. The CDR3 reads CASSPGRNTGELFF. Written as DNA, the CDR3 is TGTGCCAGCAGCCCGGGACGGAACACCGGGGAGCTGTTTTTT.

The V and J genes are TRBV12-3 or TRBV12-4 and TRBJ1-2; TRBD1 aligns across 7 bases. The CDR3 covers 17 residues. After removal of 7 bases from V and 5 bases from J, the junction contained 19 bases not matched to a gene. The DNA for the CDR3 is TGTGCCAGCACCAAATTAAGGACAGGTCGGAGTGAGTATGGCTACACCTTC. Residues: CASTKLRTGRSEYGYTF.

The rearrangement uses TRBV6-5 and TRBJ1-6; D may be TRBD1 (5 bases). V shed 2 bases and J shed 0 bases, with 8 bases lying between them. The CDR3 covers 16 residues. Per germline, CDR1 MNHEY and CDR2 SVGAGI. CDR3 amino acids: CASSYRQSSYNSPLHF. The CDR3 nucleotides read TGTGCCAGCAGTTACCGACAGAGCTCCTATAATTCACCCCTCCACTTT.

In regard to this clonotype: At one end the junction does not follow the germline gene, possibly because of a read error. The genes are TRBV4-2 and TRBJ1-2; no reliable D call. The CDR3 loop spans 17 amino acids. Germline V CDR1 and CDR2: LGHNA, YNFKEQ. The chain's CDR3 is CASSQEESGPALYGYTF. The CDR3 nucleotides read TGCGCCAGCAGCCAAGAAGAGTCTGGACCTGCCCTCTATGGCTACACCTTC.

The chain employs TRBV6-1 and TRBJ2-5; D is uncertain. The CDR3 has 11 amino acids. Trimming left V 3 bases short and J 11 bases short, with 10 bases between. Germline CDR1 is MNHNS and CDR2 is SASEGT. CDR3 in DNA: TGTGCCAGCAGTGAGAACAGCCCGCAGTACTTC. Translating it yields CASSENSPQYF.

The chain couples TRBV7-2 to TRBJ1-5; no clear D gene. The CDR3 runs 16 residues. Trimming took off 5 bases at V and 4 bases at J, with 18 bases between the two ends. Germline values: CDR1 SGHTA, CDR2 FQGNSA. The CDR3 DNA sequence: TGTGCCAGCAGCCGGCCCCATGGGAGGGAAAATCAGCCCCAGCATTTT. Translation gives CASSRPHGRENQPQHF.

The rearrangement uses TRBV7-3 and TRBJ1-5; no clear D. Trimming took 9 bases from V and 5 from J, leaving 14 bases between them. This CDR3 has 13 amino acids. Per the germline V gene, CDR1 is SGHTA and CDR2 is FQGTGA. CDR3 bases: TGTGCCAGGAGTTTAAGCGGGGATCAGCCCCAGCATTTT. Protein product: CARSLSGDQPQHF.

Only a few counts were recorded for this clonotype. The CDR3: CASSPNQPQHF. CDR3 nucleotide sequence: TGTGCCAGCAGCCCCAATCAGCCCCAGCATTTT. The chain employs TRBV6-6 and TRBJ1-5; the D is unclear. Trimming stripped 6 bases from V and 3 bases from J, with 3 bases between. This CDR3 has 11 residues. The germline V gene encodes CDR1 MNHNY and CDR2 SVGAGI (reference sequence).

The rearrangement links TRBV20-1 to TRBJ2-1; possible D gene TRBD1, 6 bases. The length of the CDR3 is 13 residues. V lost 6 bases to trimming and J lost 5 bases, with 14 bases between them. The germline V gene has CDR1 DFQATT and CDR2 SNEGSKA (reference sequence). The CDR3 spells CSAAGTTNNEQFF. In DNA form, the CDR3 reads TGCAGTGCCGCCGGGACAACCAACAATGAGCAGTTCTTC.

This clonotype turned up a few times. V usage is TRBV7-2 and J usage is TRBJ1-6; no reliable D call. Germline loops: CDR1 SGHTA, CDR2 FQGNSA. This CDR3 contains 15 residues. Trimming shortened V by 2 bases and J by 12 bases, and 17 bases separated the two germline ends. CDR3 in amino acids: CASSLRTQEREPLHF. CDR3 bases: TGTGCCAGCAGCTTAAGGACGCAGGAGAGGGAACCCCTCCACTTT.

The chain uses TRBV25-1 and TRBJ2-5; the D is unclear. V lost 6 bases, J lost 1 base, and 12 bases lay in between. The CDR3 runs to 14 residues. Per germline, CDR1 MGHDK and CDR2 SYGVNS. CDR3 amino acids: CASSLVQAQETQYF. DNA for the CDR3: TGTGCCAGCAGCTTGGTCCAAGCCCAAGAGACCCAGTACTTC.

CDR3 protein: CASSVSAMNTGELFF. In DNA form, the CDR3 reads TGTGCCAGCAGTGTTTCAGCGATGAACACCGGGGAGCTGTTTTTT. The chain recombines TRBV2 with TRBJ2-2, with D uncertain. The CDR3 length is 15 residues. Looked up from germline, CDR1 is SNHLY and CDR2 is FYNNEI. The V end was cut by 4 bases, the J end by 1 base, with 10 bases between.

This clonotype was detected a few times. The rearrangement uses TRBV27 and TRBJ1-6, with D perhaps TRBD1 (6 bases). Looked up from germline, CDR1 is MNHEY and CDR2 is SMNVEV (reference sequence). The CDR3 spans 14 residues. The V gene lost 6 bases and the J gene lost 7 bases, with 13 bases spanning the gap. The CDR3 region is CASREGGENSPLHF. The CDR3 nucleotides are TGTGCCAGCAGGGAGGGGGGCGAGAATTCACCCCTCCACTTT.